One sample yielded the 31 T cell receptor beta chains listed below, sequenced in a study of EBV T-cell therapy then PD-1 blockade in nasopharyngeal carcinoma. Antigens for these TCRs are unknown. Measured with immunoSEQ multiplex PCR; TCRdb has only the in-frame clones, and not every one. This sample has approximately 23,000 clones, with 82% found just once. Treatment here: AdE1-LMPpoly-expanded autologous EBV-specific T-cell therapy followed by anti-PD-1 nivolumab. Here the sequenced sample was CD8+ T cells from blood, taken at day -245 from a patient whose treatment included autologous EBV-specific T cells and nivolumab. Every receptor here comes from a man in his forties with nasopharyngeal carcinoma.

This clone was seen only a few times. The rearrangement joins TRBV4-1 to TRBJ1-6; D not certain. V was pared by 4 bases and J by 8 bases, with 9 bases between. Germline CDR1 MGHRA, CDR2 YSYEKL. CDR3 length: 13 residues. The CDR3 DNA reads TGCGCCAGCAGCCTACTACAGCATTCACCCCTCCACTTT. Amino acid sequence: CASSLLQHSPLHF.

This chain links TRBV7-6 with TRBJ2-5, with TRBD1 identical over 8 bases. The CDR3 is made up of 15 amino acids. Germline V lookup: CDR1 SGHVS, CDR2 FNYEAQ. V lost 3 bases and J lost 5; bases outside the gene matches: 8. The CDR3 protein is CASSLTGTGGETQYF. The CDR3 bases are TGTGCCAGCAGCTTGACCGGGACAGGTGGGGAGACCCAGTACTTC.

The chain combines TRBV25-1 with TRBJ1-1; D is uncertain. V was cut by 1 base and J by 2 bases, with 8 bases left in between. The CDR3 is 14 amino acids. Germline CDR1 and CDR2: MGHDK and SYGVNS. The CDR3 DNA follows: TGTGCCAGCAGTGAATCGCTCAGTAACACTGAAGCTTTCTTT. Amino acids: CASSESLSNTEAFF. Based on the CDR3 plus reference TRBV25-1 and TRBJ1-1, the full variable domain is EADIYQTPRYLVIGTGKKITLECSQTMGHDKMYWYQQDPGMELHLIHYSYGVNSTEKGDLSSESTVSRIRTEHFPLTLESARPSHTSQYLCASSESLSNTEAFFGQGTRLTVV.

This chain uses TRBV27 with TRBJ1-1; no reliable D call. Germline CDR1 and CDR2: MNHEY and SMNVEV (reference sequence). The CDR3 extends over 14 amino acids. Trimming stripped 4 bases from V and 0 bases from J, with 9 bases between. The chain's CDR3 is CASSYVGMNTEAFF. DNA of the CDR3: TGTGCCAGCAGTTACGTCGGTATGAACACTGAAGCTTTCTTT.

The V call is TRBV7-9, the J call TRBJ2-7, with D possibly TRBD2 on 7 matching bases. The CDR3 loop spans 14 amino acids. Germline assignment: CDR1 SEHNR and CDR2 FQNEAQ (reference sequence). Trimming left V 5 bases short and J 3 bases short, with 14 bases between. Here the CDR3 DNA reads TGTGCCAGCAGCCCCAGGGAGGGACACTACGAGCAGTACTTC. Encoded protein: CASSPREGHYEQYF.

By sample fraction, this clone is medium-sized. This chain links TRBV7-9 with TRBJ1-2; 12 positions agree with TRBD1. The CDR3 is 16 residues long. V lost 7 bases to trimming and J lost 6 bases; unmatched junction nucleotides: 12. The germline V gene encodes CDR1 SEHNR and CDR2 FQNEAQ (reference sequence). The CDR3 is CASNPWGTGGADGYTF. CDR3 DNA sequence: TGTGCCAGCAACCCCTGGGGGACAGGGGGCGCGGATGGCTACACCTTC.

The chain uses TRBV6-5 and TRBJ2-2; D is possibly TRBD1 (6 bases). The V end lost 11 bases, the J end lost 1 base, and 8 bases lay between the germline ends. Germline values: CDR1 MNHEY, CDR2 SVGAGI. CDR3 length equals 12 residues. This CDR3 is CAAQGNTGELFF. The DNA for the CDR3 is TGTGCCGCACAGGGGAACACCGGGGAGCTGTTTTTT.

The rearrangement links TRBV4-1 to TRBJ2-7, with 7 bases that match TRBD2. CDR1 and CDR2 from the germline V gene are MGHRA and YSYEKL. Trimming removed 1 base from V and 0 bases from J; junction bases left unmatched: 6. This CDR3 is built from 16 residues. CDR3 DNA: TGCGCCAGCAGCCAAGCCTCGGGCGGGAGCTCCTACGAGCAGTACTTC. Protein product: CASSQASGGSSYEQYF.

This chain uses TRBV7-6 with TRBJ2-1; 10 bases match TRBD2. J was trimmed by 8 bases and V by 5 bases; bases with no gene match: 15. The CDR3 is made up of 17 amino acids. In germline, CDR1 is SGHVS, CDR2 FNYEAQ. CDR3 protein: CASSKKASGGLGDEQFF. Written as DNA, the CDR3 is TGTGCCAGCAGCAAAAAGGCTAGCGGGGGACTGGGGGATGAGCAGTTCTTC.

This clone came up a few times. The chain employs TRBV3-1 (or the pseudogene TRBV3-2) and TRBJ2-7, with D perhaps TRBD2 (6 bases). CDR3 length: 14 amino acids. CDR1 LGHDT and CDR2 YNNKEL come from the germline V gene (reference sequence). V was cut by 3 bases and J by 2 bases, with 11 bases left in between. The DNA of the CDR3 is TGTGCCAGCAGCCAGGGGACTCATGCCTACGAGCAGTACTTC. It is translated as CASSQGTHAYEQYF.

V and J are TRBV6-5 and TRBJ1-1, with D uncertain. This CDR3 has 13 amino acids. Germline V gene sequence: CDR1 MNHEY, CDR2 SVGAGI. The V end was cut by 7 bases, the J end by 0 bases, with 9 bases between. The CDR3 coding sequence is TGTGCCAGCATTAACACCTTGAACACTGAAGCTTTCTTT. Its protein is CASINTLNTEAFF.

The chain combines TRBV9 with TRBJ2-7; D unclear. Germline values: CDR1 SGDLS, CDR2 YYNGEE. The CDR3 is 16 amino acids. Trimming cost V 3 bases and J 3 bases, with 19 bases left between them. CDR3 DNA: TGTGCCAGCAGCGCCACTCCCCGTACAGTACTCTACGAGCAGTACTTC. Translated: CASSATPRTVLYEQYF.

V usage is TRBV28 and J usage is TRBJ2-2; D unclear. This CDR3 spans 13 amino acids. In germline, CDR1 is MDHEN, CDR2 SYDVKM. With 5 bases removed from V and 6 bases from J, the gap between germline ends came to 10 bases. CDR3 nucleotides: TGTGCCAGCAGTCTACCCGGTGCCGGGGAGCTGTTTTTT. This encodes CASSLPGAGELFF.

The chain uses TRBV7-3 and TRBJ2-1, with 9 bases matching TRBD2. V shed 1 base and J 0 bases; nucleotides not matched to a gene: 1. From germline, CDR1 is SGHTA and CDR2 FQGTGA. CDR3 size: 16 residues. The CDR3 loop reads CASSLISGSSYNEQFF. The CDR3 nucleotides are TGTGCCAGCAGCTTAATTAGCGGGAGCTCCTACAATGAGCAGTTCTTC.

This chain uses TRBV12-3 or TRBV12-4 with TRBJ2-7; no definite D call. CDR3 length equals 13 residues. V was clipped by 5 bases and J by 7 bases, with 15 bases between them. The CDR3 is CASSPALAGEQYF. In DNA, the CDR3 is TGTGCCAGCAGTCCTGCACTGGCCGGGGAGCAGTACTTC.

The chain recombines TRBV6-5 with TRBJ2-7; maybe TRBD1 (5 bases). Per the germline V gene, CDR1 is MNHEY and CDR2 is SVGAGI. V lost 2 bases, J lost 2 bases, and 7 bases lay in between. This CDR3 is built from 13 residues. Here the CDR3 DNA reads TGTGCCAGCAGTTACCAGGGTACCTACGAGCAGTACTTC. Residues: CASSYQGTYEQYF.

The genes are TRBV7-9 and TRBJ2-3, with TRBD2 matching over 10 bases. Losses at the gene ends were 5 bases for V and 0 bases for J; bases not matched to a gene: 8. The germline gives CDR1 SEHNR, CDR2 FQNEAQ (reference sequence). This CDR3 region has 17 residues. The CDR3 nucleotides are TGTGCCAGCAGCACATTAAGGACTAGCGGTAGCACAGATACGCAGTATTTT. Its protein is CASSTLRTSGSTDTQYF.

V usage is TRBV7-6 and J usage is TRBJ2-7; TRBD1 agrees at 7 bases. Trimming cost V 1 base and J 7 bases; bases outside gene matches: 7. The germline gives CDR1 SGHVS, CDR2 FNYEAQ. The CDR3 has 14 residues. The CDR3 region is CASSLGGTAREQYF. CDR3 DNA sequence: TGTGCCAGCAGCTTAGGTGGGACAGCTCGGGAGCAGTACTTC.

The chain is built from TRBV3-1 (or the pseudogene TRBV3-2) and TRBJ1-5, with TRBD1 as a possible D gene (6 bases). Trimming stripped 0 bases from V and 0 bases from J, with 18 bases between. This CDR3 has 19 residues. Germline loops: CDR1 LGHDT, CDR2 YNNKEL (reference sequence). The CDR3 loop is CASSQDFGDRRLSNQPQHF. The CDR3 DNA reads TGTGCCAGCAGCCAAGATTTCGGAGACAGGAGACTTAGCAATCAGCCCCAGCATTTT.

This clone appeared a few times. The chain employs TRBV19 and TRBJ2-7; TRBD1 is a possible D gene (6 bases). The CDR3 spans 15 residues. Germline values: CDR1 LNHDA, CDR2 SQIVND (reference sequence). Between the trimmed V and J ends, which lost 6 bases and 4 bases, there was a span of 19 bases. This CDR3 reads CASSKSPDSSYEQYF. For the CDR3, the DNA is TGTGCCAGTAGCAAATCCCCGGACAGTTCTTACGAGCAGTACTTC.

V usage is TRBV4-2 and J usage is TRBJ2-2; 9 bases agree with TRBD2. Germline lookup yields CDR1 LGHNA and CDR2 YNFKEQ. The CDR3 sequence is 17 residues long. Trimming took 1 base from V and 4 from J; bases not matched to a gene: 7. The CDR3 DNA reads TGTGCCAGCAGCCAAGTTCCCCAGCGGGGGGTCACCGGGGAGCTGTTTTTT. Its translation: CASSQVPQRGVTGELFF.

This clone appeared a few times. This rearrangement joins TRBV11-1 to TRBJ1-5; perhaps TRBD1 as D (5 bases). From germline, CDR1 is SGHAT and CDR2 FQDESV (reference sequence). Trimming shortened V by 4 bases and J by 3 bases, and 13 bases separated the two germline ends. The CDR3 runs to 15 residues. The chain's CDR3 is CASSSTGAPNQPQHF. CDR3 bases: TGTGCCAGCAGCTCCACCGGGGCCCCCAATCAGCCCCAGCATTTT.

This clone was recorded only once. The chain couples TRBV29-1 to TRBJ2-7, with D maybe TRBD2 (6 bases). Germline values: CDR1 SQVTM, CDR2 ANQGSEA. With 2 bases removed from V and 6 bases from J, the gap between germline ends came to 8 bases. The CDR3 is 11 residues long. The CDR3, as DNA: TGCAGCGTTGAAAGGAGGGGCGAGCAGTACTTC. Protein: CSVERRGEQYF.

The genes are TRBV7-3 and TRBJ2-3; unclear D gene. This CDR3 has 12 amino acids. With 0 bases removed from V and 4 bases from J, the gap between germline ends came to 2 bases. CDR1 SGHTA and CDR2 FQGTGA come from the germline V gene. In DNA form, the CDR3 reads TGTGCCAGCAGCTTAACTCCAGATACGCAGTATTTT. It is translated as CASSLTPDTQYF.

The chain employs TRBV4-3 and TRBJ2-7; the D is unclear. Germline CDR1 LGHNA, CDR2 YSLEER. This CDR3 region has 13 residues. With 0 bases removed from V and 3 bases from J, the gap between germline ends came to 6 bases. The CDR3 loop is CASSQDDGYEQYF. CDR3 nucleotide sequence: TGCGCCAGCAGCCAAGACGACGGCTACGAGCAGTACTTC.

This chain links TRBV9 with TRBJ1-4, with D unresolved. The CDR3 consists of 15 residues. V dropped 0 bases and J dropped 5 bases, with 11 bases sitting between them. Germline loops: CDR1 SGDLS, CDR2 YYNGEE. CDR3 protein: CASSVGREGNEKLFF. The CDR3 nucleotides read TGTGCCAGCAGCGTAGGTCGAGAGGGCAATGAAAAACTGTTTTTT.

This sequence joins TRBV6-2 or TRBV6-3 and TRBJ2-7; D is unclear. The V and J ends lost 0 bases and 0 bases respectively, with 6 bases between them. This CDR3 has 14 amino acids. Germline V gene lookup returns CDR1 MNHEY and CDR2 SVGEGT. This CDR3 reads CASSYSASSYEQYF. The CDR3 bases are TGTGCCAGCAGTTACTCTGCGAGCTCCTACGAGCAGTACTTC.

This clone appeared once. The gene calls are TRBV6-4 and TRBJ2-3; TRBD2 agrees at 9 bases. CDR1 is MRHNA and CDR2 is SNTAGT in the germline V gene. V lost 4 bases and J lost 4; bases outside the gene matches: 9. The CDR3 consists of 16 residues. CDR3 coding DNA: TGTGCCAGCAGTGCCACGACTGGCGGGGGGGCAGATACGCAGTATTTT. It is translated as CASSATTGGGADTQYF.

The rearrangement links TRBV28 to TRBJ2-7, with 7 positions matching TRBD1. J was trimmed by 5 bases and V by 4 bases; bases with no gene match: 8. Germline V gene lookup returns CDR1 MDHEN and CDR2 SYDVKM. The CDR3 has 14 amino acids. CDR3 sequence: CASSWTGKIDEQYF. In DNA, the CDR3 is TGTGCCAGCAGTTGGACAGGTAAAATCGACGAGCAGTACTTC.

The genes are TRBV3-1 (or the pseudogene TRBV3-2) and TRBJ1-6; TRBD1 agrees at 11 bases. From germline, CDR1 is LGHDT and CDR2 YNNKEL (reference sequence). The CDR3 length is 16 residues. J was trimmed by 6 bases and V by 0 bases; bases with no gene match: 1. The CDR3 reads CASSQDGTGGNSPLHF. DNA of the CDR3: TGTGCCAGCAGCCAAGATGGGACAGGGGGTAATTCACCCCTCCACTTT.

This chain connects TRBV9 to TRBJ1-6; D is undetermined. Germline V gene data show CDR1 as SGDLS and CDR2 as YYNGEE. V gave up 3 bases and J gave up 6 bases, with 10 bases separating them. The CDR3 runs 14 residues. In nucleotides, the CDR3 is TGTGCCAGCAGCGGCGGGCTAATTAATTCACCCCTCCACTTT. Protein sequence: CASSGGLINSPLHF. The complete variable domain, with remaining parts taken from reference TRBV9 and TRBJ1-6, reads DSGVTQTPKHLITATGQRVTLRCSPRSGDLSVYWYQQSLDQGLQFLIQYYNGEERAKGNILERFSAQQFPDLHSELNLSSLELGDSALYFCASSGGLINSPLHFGNGTRLTVT.